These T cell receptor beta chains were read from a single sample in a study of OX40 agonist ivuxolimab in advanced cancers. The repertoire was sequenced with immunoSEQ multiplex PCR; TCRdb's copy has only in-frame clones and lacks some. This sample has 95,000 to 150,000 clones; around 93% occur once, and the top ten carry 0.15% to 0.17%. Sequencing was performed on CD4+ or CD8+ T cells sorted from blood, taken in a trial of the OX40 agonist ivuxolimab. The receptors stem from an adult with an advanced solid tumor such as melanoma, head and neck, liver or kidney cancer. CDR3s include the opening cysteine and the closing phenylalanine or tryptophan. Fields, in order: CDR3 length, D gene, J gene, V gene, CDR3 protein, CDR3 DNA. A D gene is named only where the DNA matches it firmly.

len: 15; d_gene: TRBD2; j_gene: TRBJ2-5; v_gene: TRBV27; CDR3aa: CASSLSSGSRETQYF; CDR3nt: TGTGCCAGCAGTTTATCTAGCGGGAGCAGGGAGACCCAGTACTTC
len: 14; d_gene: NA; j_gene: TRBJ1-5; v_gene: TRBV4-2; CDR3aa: CASSQGDTLRPQHF; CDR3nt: TGTGCCAGCAGCCAGGGGGACACCCTCCGGCCCCAGCATTTT
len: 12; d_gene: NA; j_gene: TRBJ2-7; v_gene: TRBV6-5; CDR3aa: CASRPNIYEQYF; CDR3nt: TGTGCCAGCAGGCCGAATATCTACGAGCAGTACTTC
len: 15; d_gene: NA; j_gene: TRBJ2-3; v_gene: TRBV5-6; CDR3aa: CASSLIHRDEDTQYF; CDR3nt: TGTGCCAGCAGTCTGATCCACAGGGACGAAGATACGCAGTATTTT
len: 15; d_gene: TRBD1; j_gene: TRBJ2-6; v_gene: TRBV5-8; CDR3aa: CASNPGGFGANVLTF; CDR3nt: TGTGCCAGCAACCCAGGGGGTTTTGGGGCCAACGTCCTGACTTTC
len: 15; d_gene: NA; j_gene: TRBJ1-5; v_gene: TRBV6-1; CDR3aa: CASLAQLNSNQPQHF; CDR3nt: TGTGCCAGCTTAGCACAACTTAATAGCAATCAGCCCCAGCATTTT
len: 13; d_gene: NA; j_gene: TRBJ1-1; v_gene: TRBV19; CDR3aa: CASSRRGVTEAFF; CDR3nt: TGTGCCAGTAGTAGGAGGGGTGTAACTGAAGCTTTCTTT
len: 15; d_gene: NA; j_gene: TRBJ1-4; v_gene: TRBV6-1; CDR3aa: CASGGAVGTNEKLFF; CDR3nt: TGTGCCAGCGGGGGAGCGGTGGGAACTAATGAAAAACTGTTTTTT
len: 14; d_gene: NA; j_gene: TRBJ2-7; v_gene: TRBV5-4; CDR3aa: CASSLGGNVYEQYF; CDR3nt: TGTGCCAGCAGCTTGGGGGGAAATGTCTACGAGCAGTACTTC
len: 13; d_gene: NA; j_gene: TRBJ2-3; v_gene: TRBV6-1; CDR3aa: CASDGRFTDTQYF; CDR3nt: TGTGCCAGCGATGGAAGGTTCACAGATACGCAGTATTTT
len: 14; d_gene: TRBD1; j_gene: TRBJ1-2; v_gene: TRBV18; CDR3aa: CASSPDREVHGYTF; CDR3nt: TGTGCCAGCTCACCTGACAGGGAAGTGCATGGCTACACCTTC
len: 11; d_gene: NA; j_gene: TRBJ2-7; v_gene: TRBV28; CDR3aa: CASTNRIEQYF; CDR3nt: TGTGCCAGTACCAACAGAATCGAGCAGTACTTC
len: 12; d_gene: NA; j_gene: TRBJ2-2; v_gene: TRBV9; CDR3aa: CASSVGGGELFF; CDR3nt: TGTGCCAGCAGCGTAGGGGGCGGGGAGCTGTTTTTT
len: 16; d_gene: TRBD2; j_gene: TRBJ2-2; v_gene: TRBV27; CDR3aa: CASSKLAGGKAGEPFF; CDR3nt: TGTGCCAGCAGTAAACTAGCGGGAGGAAAGGCCGGGGAGCCGTTTTTT
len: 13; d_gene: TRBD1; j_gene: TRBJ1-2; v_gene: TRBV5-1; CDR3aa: CASGTTGRLGYTF; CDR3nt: TGCGCCAGCGGAACGACAGGGAGGCTTGGCTACACCTTC
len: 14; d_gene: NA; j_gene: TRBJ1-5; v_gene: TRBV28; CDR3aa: CASSLGGNNQPQHF; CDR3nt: TGTGCCAGCAGTTTGGGGGGCAACAATCAGCCCCAGCATTTT
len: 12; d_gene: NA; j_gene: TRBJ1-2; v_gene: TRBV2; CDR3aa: CASKGGNYGYTF; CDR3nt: TGTGCCAGCAAGGGCGGTAACTATGGCTACACCTTC
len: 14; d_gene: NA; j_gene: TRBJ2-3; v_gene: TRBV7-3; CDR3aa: CASSPGGGTDTQYF; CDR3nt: TGTGCCAGCAGCCCCGGCGGCGGCACAGATACGCAGTATTTT
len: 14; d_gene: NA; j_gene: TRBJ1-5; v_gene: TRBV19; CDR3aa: CASSMVRGNQPQHF; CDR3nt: TGTGCCAGTAGTATGGTCAGGGGTAATCAGCCCCAGCATTTT
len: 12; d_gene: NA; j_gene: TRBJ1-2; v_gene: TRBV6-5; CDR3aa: CASSYDRGGYTF; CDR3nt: TGTGCCAGCAGCTATGATCGGGGTGGCTACACCTTC
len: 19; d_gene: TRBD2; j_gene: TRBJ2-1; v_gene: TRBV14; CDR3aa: CASSQESGLAGGNYNEQFF; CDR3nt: TGTGCCAGCAGCCAAGAATCGGGACTAGCGGGGGGAAACTACAATGAGCAGTTCTTC
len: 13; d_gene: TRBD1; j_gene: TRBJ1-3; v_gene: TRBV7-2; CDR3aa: CASSRDRGNTIYF; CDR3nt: TGTGCCAGCAGCCGGGACAGGGGGAACACCATATATTTT
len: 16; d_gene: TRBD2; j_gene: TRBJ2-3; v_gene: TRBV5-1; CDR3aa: CASSTSGTSATDTQYF; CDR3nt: TGCGCCAGCAGCACCTCCGGGACTAGCGCCACAGATACGCAGTATTTT
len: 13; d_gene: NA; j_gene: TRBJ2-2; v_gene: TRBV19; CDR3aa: CASRKSVTGELFF; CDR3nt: TGTGCCAGTAGGAAATCGGTAACGGGGGAGCTGTTTTTT
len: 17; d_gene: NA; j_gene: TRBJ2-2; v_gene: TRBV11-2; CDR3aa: CASSLGPSGGAFGELFF; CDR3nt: TGTGCCAGCAGCTTAGGGCCCTCGGGGGGCGCGTTCGGGGAGCTGTTTTTT
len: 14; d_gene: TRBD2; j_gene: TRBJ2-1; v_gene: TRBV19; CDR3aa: CASRTERENNEQFF; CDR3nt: TGTGCCAGTAGGACCGAGCGGGAGAACAATGAGCAGTTCTTC